This T cell receptor (beta chain) was found in a study of T cell repertoires in cytomegalovirus infection. On the study more broadly: As its CMV epitopes, the study selected recently identified HLA-C-restricted and well-studied HLA-B-restricted targets. Public signatures in TCR beta pointed to CMV infection and matching HLA type.

This CDR3 has 15 amino acids. The V end lost 3 bases, the J end lost 4 bases, and 14 bases lay between the germline ends. The germline CDR1 and CDR2 sequences are SGHNT and YENEEA. One entry per CDR3 protein results from TCRdb running MiXCR on the reads. Among over 45,000 distinct CDR3 sequences, about a fifth were seen once, and the ten largest hold less than 70%. This clonotype was found a few times. Its antigen remains unknown. General observations from the study: Dominant in the ex vivo response were TCR beta clonotypes restricted by HLA-C and specific for CMV. Public TCR beta family frequency separated CMV-and-HLA carriers, including in an independent cohort.

The material sequenced was CD8+ T cells from cultured PBMCs, taken from culture after CMV antigen stimulation. This TCR was recovered from a human donor in good health (CMV status not recorded). Some clones in this sample may be carry-over from other donors' samples. The chain is built from TRBV11-3 and TRBJ2-3; possible D gene TRBD2, 5 bases. CDR3 residues: CASSFSDPGADTQYF. The DNA of the CDR3 is TGTGCCAGCAGCTTCTCTGACCCCGGGGCAGATACGCAGTATTTT.